This T cell receptor (beta chain) is drawn from a study of OX40 agonist ivuxolimab in advanced cancers. Notes on this clone: Its antigen is unidentified.

Using immunoSEQ multiplex PCR, the repertoire was profiled, and TCRdb retains in-frame clones only, with some absent. The table shows more than 60,000 clones, with 85% to 95% occurring only once. The CDR3 consists of 16 residues. Germline lookup yields CDR1 MNHEY and CDR2 SVGAGI. The germline V and J ends were trimmed by 4 bases and 0 bases, with 13 bases remaining between them. General study findings and limits: Compared with others, partial responders at 0.1-3.0 mg/kg displayed clonal expansion among the lowest.

V gene TRBV6-5 combines with J gene TRBJ1-3; no clear D. The receptor's source is an adult with an advanced solid tumor such as melanoma, head and neck, liver or kidney cancer. The sequencing used CD4+ or CD8+ T cells sorted from blood, collected in a trial of the OX40 agonist ivuxolimab. The CDR3 coding sequence is TGTGCCAGCAGTTCTGAGGGCGACCTCTCTGGAAACACCATATATTTT. This sequence encodes CASSSEGDLSGNTIYF.